This T cell receptor beta chain is drawn from a study of T cell responses to AZD1222 COVID-19 vaccine. Study information: Second doses that came at about 4 or about 12 weeks were put together.

The CDR3 has 17 amino acids. Germline CDR1 is MRHNA and CDR2 is SNTAGT. J lost 0 bases, V lost 6 bases, and 6 bases had no gene match. Here immunoSEQ multiplex PCR was the method, and the copy in TCRdb shows in-frame clones only, minus some. The sample carries some 92,000 clones, roughly 90% recorded once. About this clone itself: The antigen is undetermined.

Study-level findings and limits: Along spike, vaccine-associated CD4 TCRs were found throughout, with dominance at 160-218 and 743-854.

The chain joins TRBV6-4 to TRBJ2-2; 11 nucleotides match TRBD1. The TCR sequence derives from an adult in good health. Sequenced here: peripheral blood, sampled on day 0 of AZD1222 vaccination. In DNA, the CDR3 is TGTGCCAGCAGCGTCTGGGGACAGGGGGCGAACACCGGGGAGCTGTTTTTT. Translating gives CASSVWGQGANTGELFF.